These T cell receptor beta chains were read from a single sample in a study of T cell responses to AZD1222 COVID-19 vaccine. The method was immunoSEQ multiplex PCR; TCRdb's version includes in-frame clones alone and lacks a portion of them. The sample shows about 79,000 clones, 70% to 90% of them seen only once. The sequenced sample was peripheral blood, obtained on day 0 of AZD1222 vaccination. The receptors derive from an adult in good health. Both conserved end residues are trimmed from each CDR3. Each record gives: J gene, V gene, D gene, CDR3 length, CDR3 protein. A D gene is named only where the DNA matches it firmly.

j_gene: TRBJ1-6; v_gene: TRBV5-1; d_gene: -; len: 12; CDR3aa: ASSLDAGRSPLH
j_gene: TRBJ1-1; v_gene: TRBV3-1/TRBV3-2; d_gene: -; len: 12; CDR3aa: ASSQEYRDTEAF
j_gene: TRBJ1-2; v_gene: TRBV4-1; d_gene: -; len: 12; CDR3aa: ASSPRGSFYGYT
j_gene: TRBJ2-7; v_gene: TRBV12-3/TRBV12-4; d_gene: TRBD1; len: 11; CDR3aa: ASSLGTGREQY
j_gene: TRBJ1-1; v_gene: TRBV29-1; d_gene: -; len: 11; CDR3aa: SVAPGWNTEAF
j_gene: TRBJ2-3; v_gene: TRBV19; d_gene: -; len: 11; CDR3aa: ASSSLGTDTQY
j_gene: TRBJ2-7; v_gene: TRBV5-5; d_gene: -; len: 13; CDR3aa: ASSLAPDSFYEQY
j_gene: TRBJ1-2; v_gene: TRBV30; d_gene: TRBD1; len: 12; CDR3aa: AWSGGTAFLGYT
j_gene: TRBJ2-1; v_gene: TRBV10-3; d_gene: -; len: 11; CDR3aa: AISESSGNEQF
j_gene: TRBJ2-3; v_gene: TRBV7-8; d_gene: -; len: 12; CDR3aa: ASSLGLASDTQY